This entry lists 14 T cell receptor beta chains sequenced from one sample in a study of CD8 T cells in Susac syndrome. When the RNA was reverse transcribed, random hexamers were used with an input of roughly 0.45 to 1 ug. TCRdb analysed the immunoSEQ multiplex PCR reads with MiXCR anew, one entry per CDR3 protein. The sample comprises approximately 87,000 distinct CDR3 sequences, roughly 96% of which are singletons, and around 0.41% rests with the top ten. Sequenced sample: CD8+ T cells from PBMCs. The receptors stem from a human donor with Susac syndrome.

The chain is built from TRBV28 and TRBJ2-3; D is unresolved. Germline lookup yields CDR1 MDHEN and CDR2 SYDVKM. The V gene lost 5 bases and the J gene lost 3 bases, with 6 bases spanning the gap. The CDR3 totals 12 residues. CDR3 nucleotides: TGTGCCAGCAGTCGCTGGACAGATACGCAGTATTTT. The encoded protein is CASSRWTDTQYF.

V and J are TRBV24-1 and TRBJ2-3; 8 bases fit TRBD1. This CDR3 spans 16 amino acids. Germline assignment: CDR1 KGHDR and CDR2 SFDVKD. Trimming cost V 1 base and J 3 bases; bases outside gene matches: 5. This CDR3 reads CATSDFDRGITDTQYF. DNA for the CDR3: TGTGCCACCAGTGATTTCGACAGGGGTATTACAGATACGCAGTATTTT.

This clonotype was seen a single time. The genes are TRBV27 and TRBJ2-1; 9 nucleotides line up with TRBD2. The CDR3 has 15 residues. The trim removed 2 bases at V and 4 bases at J, leaving 3 bases unmatched. Per germline, CDR1 MNHEY and CDR2 SMNVEV (reference sequence). For the CDR3, the DNA is TGTGCCAGCAGTTTAACTAGCGGGCCATACAATGAGCAGTTCTTC. It yields the protein CASSLTSGPYNEQFF.

The chain recombines TRBV5-4 with TRBJ2-7; 7 bases align to TRBD2. V lost 2 bases and J lost 0; bases outside the gene matches: 5. CDR3 length: 15 amino acids. Germline-derived CDR1 and CDR2 are SGHNT and YYREEE (reference sequence). The DNA of the CDR3 is TGTGCCAGCAGCTTCCGGGAGGCAACCTCCTACGAGCAGTACTTC. Residues: CASSFREATSYEQYF.

The rearrangement links TRBV6-2 or TRBV6-3 to TRBJ2-7; 10 nucleotides match TRBD1. The CDR3 loop spans 16 amino acids. CDR1 and CDR2 from the germline V gene are MNHEY and SVGEGT. Trimming removed 5 bases from V and 2 bases from J; junction bases left unmatched: 9. This CDR3 is CASSGPGQGMPYEQYV. The DNA for the CDR3 is TGTGCCAGCAGTGGCCCGGGACAGGGGATGCCCTACGAGCAGTACGTC.

The V call is TRBV5-1, the J call TRBJ2-7; no reliable D call. CDR1 and CDR2 (germline): SGHRS, YFSETQ. The CDR3 totals 15 residues. The V end was cut by 0 bases, the J end by 0 bases, with 10 bases between. The CDR3 nucleotides read TGCGCCAGCAGCTTGGTGCCAGGAGACTCCTACGAGCAGTACGTC. This codes for CASSLVPGDSYEQYV.

The chain couples TRBV27 to TRBJ1-4, with 12 positions matching TRBD1. Germline CDR1 is MNHEY and CDR2 is SMNVEV (reference sequence). After removal of 5 bases from V and 7 bases from J, the junction contained 5 bases not matched to a gene. The CDR3 spans 15 residues. The CDR3 region has the DNA TGTGCCAGCAGTCCCGGGACAGGGGGCGGTGAAAAACTGTTTTTT. This encodes CASSPGTGGGEKLFF.

The V gene is TRBV29-1, the J gene TRBJ1-5, with D maybe TRBD1 (5 bases). The CDR3 sequence is 13 residues long. The germline V gene has CDR1 SQVTM and CDR2 ANQGSEA. With 5 bases removed from V and 6 bases from J, the gap between germline ends came to 14 bases. CDR3 coding DNA: TGCAGCGTTCAGGACCATGGGGGTCAGCCCCAGCATTTT. Amino acids: CSVQDHGGQPQHF.

The chain combines TRBV12-3 or TRBV12-4 with TRBJ2-2, with 8 positions matching TRBD1. Trimming at V came to 6 bases and at J to 3 bases, leaving 9 bases not matched to a gene. The CDR3 runs to 16 residues. The CDR3 DNA sequence: TGTGCCAGCAGAACCCCCGGGACAGGATACACCGGGGAGCTGTTTTTT. Its translation is CASRTPGTGYTGELFF.

The rearrangement links TRBV4-1 to TRBJ1-2; D unresolved. V was shortened by 6 bases and J by 4 bases, with 15 bases between the two germline ends. The germline CDR1 and CDR2 sequences are MGHRA and YSYEKL. CDR3 size: 14 residues. The CDR3 reads CASRSEMGGYGYTF. DNA of the CDR3: TGCGCCAGCAGGTCCGAGATGGGAGGCTATGGCTACACCTTC.

This clonotype occurred once. The chain links TRBV7-8 to TRBJ2-4, with D possibly being TRBD1 (6 bases). V shed 1 base and J shed 8 bases, with 12 bases lying between them. Per germline, CDR1 SGHVS and CDR2 FQNEAQ. The CDR3 contains 14 residues. The CDR3 region has the DNA TGTGCCAGCAGCTTAGTAGGGTCAGGGGACATTCAGTACTTC. Amino acids: CASSLVGSGDIQYF.

The chain carries TRBV20-1 and TRBJ2-3; D gene uncertain. V lost 3 bases and J lost 0, with 10 bases in between. The CDR3 is 14 residues long. CDR1 is DFQATT, CDR2 SNEGSKA, per germline (reference sequence). The CDR3 bases are TGCAGTGCTAGTCGCGACTGGAGCACAGATACGCAGTATTTT. It encodes CSASRDWSTDTQYF.

V and J are TRBV6-6 and TRBJ1-5, with D maybe TRBD1 (6 bases). CDR1 is MNHNY and CDR2 is SVGAGI in the germline V gene (reference sequence). Trimming stripped 10 bases from V and 7 bases from J, with 20 bases between. The CDR3 has 14 amino acids. CDR3 sequence reads: CAITQGWAPQPQHF. Written as DNA, the CDR3 is TGTGCCATCACACAGGGATGGGCCCCACAGCCCCAGCATTTT.

The chain uses TRBV5-1 and TRBJ1-2, with a weak D call TRBD1 (5 bases). The CDR3 has 14 amino acids. Germline-derived CDR1 and CDR2 are SGHRS and YFSETQ. The V end lost 3 bases, the J end lost 4 bases, and 13 bases lay between the germline ends. CDR3 DNA sequence: TGCGCCAGCAGCTCGGAGACAGCTGCCTATGGCTACACCTTC. Its protein product is CASSSETAAYGYTF.